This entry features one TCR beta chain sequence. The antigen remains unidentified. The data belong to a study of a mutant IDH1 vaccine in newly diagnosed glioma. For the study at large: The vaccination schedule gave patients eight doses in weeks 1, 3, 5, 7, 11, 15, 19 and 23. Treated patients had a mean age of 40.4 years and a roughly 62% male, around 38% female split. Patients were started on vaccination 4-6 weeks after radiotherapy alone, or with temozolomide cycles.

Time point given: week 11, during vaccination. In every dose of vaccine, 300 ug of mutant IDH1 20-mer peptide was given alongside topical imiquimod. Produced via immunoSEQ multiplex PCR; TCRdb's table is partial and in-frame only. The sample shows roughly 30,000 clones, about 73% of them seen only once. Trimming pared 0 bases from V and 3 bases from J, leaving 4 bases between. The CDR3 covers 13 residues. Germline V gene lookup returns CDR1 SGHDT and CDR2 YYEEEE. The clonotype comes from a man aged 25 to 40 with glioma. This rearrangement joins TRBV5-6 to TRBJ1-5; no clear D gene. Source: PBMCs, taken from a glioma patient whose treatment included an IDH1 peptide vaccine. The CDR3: CASSLGPNQPQHF. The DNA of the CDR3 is TGTGCCAGCAGCTTGGGTCCCAATCAGCCCCAGCATTTT. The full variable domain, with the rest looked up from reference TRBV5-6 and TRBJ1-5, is DAGVTQSPTHLIKTRGQQVTLRCSPKSGHDTVSWYQQALGQGPQFIFQYYEEEERQRGNFPDRFSGHQFPNYSSELNVNALLLGDSALYLCASSLGPNQPQHFGDGTRLSIL.